This TCR beta chain was recorded in a study of cytomegalovirus exposure and HLA in healthy donors (dated by TCRdb to about 2017). General notes on the study: An earlier analysis of a few hundred of the donors reported 276 Gb of sequence data and 90 million to 120 million unique TCR beta sequences obtained from some 170 million T cells. Roughly 300 gigabases of sequencing data and around 80 million unique TCR sequences made up an early release that covered roughly 670 HLA-typed donors. Among the roughly 410 genotyped donors, around 81% belonged to the genetic ancestry cluster associated with self-reported Caucasian donors. The study aimed to test whether signatures of past pathogen exposure could be identified by cataloging public T cell receptors. The study profiled the T cell repertoires of 500 to 800 subjects by immunosequencing and related them to cytomegalovirus serostatus. A separate validation cohort of roughly 130 different subjects was used in addition to the roughly 670-subject first cohort. To predict cytomegalovirus infection status, the study brought together high-throughput TCR immunosequencing, statistical association of individual TCRs with disease status, and machine learning. A later analysis re-analyzed previously published TCR beta repertoires from several hundred donors and added high-resolution HLA genotyping to study TCR occurrence patterns. Rather than drawing on any new phenotypic data, the later analysis identified candidate immune exposures from TCR beta sequences and the way those sequences occurred across donors. In an earlier analysis of 587 of the donors, high-throughput TCR beta sequencing was used to judge whether each TCR beta V gene segment behaved as functional or pseudogenic. Donor age, sex, ethnicity and CMV serostatus were compiled alongside the repertoire data. In a later genetic analysis, genome-wide SNP genotypes for about 65% of the roughly 700 donors were used, and that subset was treated as a discovery cohort. Every repertoire in the discovery cohort had been generated on one and the same sequencing platform. HLA typing covered class I and class II loci at four-digit resolution. Typing coverage varied by locus: roughly 629-640 donors for A, B, C, DRB1 and DQB1; roughly 560 for DQA1; over 600 for DPA1; roughly 450 for DPB1. Roughly 5 DR-DQ haplotypes were handled as single units for association and clustering, since linkage in the cohort was strong. Across under 500 genotyped donors of the cohort, an average of about 240,000 unique TCR beta nucleotide sequences per donor were sequenced, and 15% to 20% of those sequences were non-productive.

The cohort consisted of 600 to 700 healthy bone marrow donors. Cohort members were all nominally healthy when sampled, although unrecorded immune exposures were likely present. The donor was CMV seronegative and was included in the group of a few hundred seronegative cohort members. A peripheral blood sample was collected from each donor, and TCR beta sequencing was performed on peripheral blood mononuclear cells. Genomic DNA was extracted from the blood cell samples with the Qiagen DNeasy Blood Extraction Kit. Summary of the overall study and its limitations: A later genetic analysis associated a missense DCLRE1C variant with V-gene and J-gene trimming of TCR beta chains, and an independent cohort replicated the association. Three of the identified cytomegalovirus-associated TCR beta chains were confirmed in vitro to be specific for cytomegalovirus antigens. In a later analysis, HLA-associated TCR beta chains showed more clonal expansion and lower generation probabilities than non-associated chains that were equally common. A cluster of highly shared sequence variants was judged likely to represent a technical artifact of the sequencing pipeline. Because counts were too low, roughly 16 rarely observed V segments, including chromosome 9 orphons, were excluded from the earlier analysis of a few hundred of the donors. The classifier was reported to diagnose cytomegalovirus status with high specificity and sensitivity in both the original and validation cohorts. According to a later analysis, parvovirus B19, influenza, CMV and Epstein-Barr virus appeared linked to several top co-occurrence clusters. The study gave a list of around 170 TCR beta chains associated with cytomegalovirus. Presence/absence analyses assumed roughly uniform sequencing depth across donors, an assumption that may not hold. In a later analysis, most CMV-associated TCR beta chains were found to appear HLA-restricted, with HLA associations seemingly driven largely by CMV exposure. A further reported finding was that TCR beta sequences accurately predicted the HLA-A and HLA-B alleles for most subjects in the first cohort. CMV serostatus was the only immune exposure information available for the cohort. The cohort was sequenced for TCR beta chains only, and without alpha or paired-chain data the features that could be detected were limited. Most TCR sequences were seen in very few donors, while some public TCRs were found in many individuals. HLA typing was unavailable for some donors at each locus, so association tests used only the typed subset. In a later genetic analysis, fewer N-insertions in productive TCRs were reported among donors in an Asian-associated ancestry cluster than the approximately 670-donor mean. Correlated functional status among segregating V segments might reflect linkage disequilibrium, but an unknown experimental factor could not be ruled out. In an earlier analysis of under 600 of the donors, most TCR beta V segments were observed in productive rearrangements about 87% or about 30% of the time, broadly matching IMGT annotations. At a false discovery rate of 0.05, a later analysis linked 16,951 TCR beta sequences to specific HLA alleles. When HLA alleles, especially DR and DQ, strongly co-occurred, attributing TCR associations to individual alleles was difficult. In a later analysis, the rate of TCR association differed among HLA loci, with DRB1 alleles having the most associated TCRs and HLA-C alleles having the fewest. The authors suggested that the approach could potentially be generalized to other disease states and immunological phenotypes.

Receptor amplification or capture employed the immunoSEQ multiplex PCR assay. The multiplex PCR relied on a mix of 60 forward primers for TCR Vbeta segments and 13 reverse primers for TCR Jbeta segments. The CDR3 region of rearranged TCR beta genes was amplified from genomic DNA with a multiplex PCR assay. Amplified TCR beta libraries were sequenced as 87-base-pair reads on the Illumina HiSeq System. Under the source paper's analysis protocol: In a later analysis, some 80 million unique TCR beta chains were counted across the roughly 670 repertoires, and roughly 11 million of these chains were shared by at least two donors. Raw reads were error-corrected and collapsed into unique sequences by a nearest-neighbor algorithm in which closely related sequences were merged to remove PCR and sequencing errors. Alignment of CDR3 sequences to IMGT reference sequences was used to assign V, D and J gene segments. Each retained sequence needed at least a six-nucleotide match to both a V gene segment and a J gene segment. Rearrangements were classified as productive when the CDR3 lacked stop codons and remained in frame with V and J, and all other rearrangements were classified as non-productive. Following IMGT convention, CDR3 was defined as the stretch from the second conserved V-encoded cysteine to the conserved J-encoded phenylalanine. The earlier analysis of 450 to 750 of the donors excluded any sequence lacking an unambiguous match to a single V gene segment. An earlier analysis of 587 of the donors called V segments functional above 56.7% productive rearrangements and segregating when the between-donor standard deviation exceeded 5%. To diagnose cytomegalovirus status from the catalog of TCR beta chain sequences, a statistical classification framework was built. A later analysis assigned V and J genes by comparing TCR nucleotide sequences with IMGT/GENE-DB human TR gene sequences. Using the TCRdist pipeline, a later analysis assigned CDR3 sequences along with most-parsimonious VDJ recombination scenarios. In a later analysis, each TCR beta chain was defined by its CDR3 amino acid sequence together with its V-gene family, and reads without a unique V-gene family were excluded. In a later analysis, 500 to 650 highly shared, low-generation-probability nucleotide sequences were removed to address suspected cross-contamination and a sequencing artifact. In a later analysis, a clonal expansion index for each public chain was calculated from normalized within-repertoire ranks of inferred template counts. A later analysis computed generation probabilities with a VDJ recombination model fitted to out-of-frame rearrangements, and checked the results against IGoR. A later analysis scored TCR-TCR, TCR-HLA and TCR-CMV co-occurrence with hypergeometric tests, applying a repertoire-size bias correction to TCR pairs. False discovery rates were estimated in a later analysis by permuting HLA or CMV assignments 20 times. In a later analysis, co-occurring TCRs were grouped using DBSCAN, and TCRdist sequence similarity was added for clustering within HLA-allele-positive subsets. For co-occurrence clustering, repertoires with fewer than 30,000 or more than 120,000 public chains were excluded, along with about five repertoires with anomalous nucleotide sharing. TCRdb took this table from immuneACCESS and kept in-frame rearrangements with V and J called. Such tables lack part of the clones; where checked against another copy, unresolved V genes explain under half of the gap, and the rest is unexplained. V and J calls and clone size are copied from that table; D and trimming were computed from the DNA. The sample has 150,000 to 200,000 clones on record, about 70% of them singletons. The top ten clonotypes cover roughly 1.9% of the sample.

Of note for this clone: This receptor's antigen is unknown. Per-base qualities were not stored, and no clone one base away is much larger.

The sequence derives from a woman aged 30 to 39 in good health and CMV-seronegative. Source material: PBMCs.

The base sequence is TGTGCCAGTAGATTAGCGGGAGCCAAAAACATTCAGTACTTC. Its amino acids are CASRLAGAKNIQYF. The rearrangement combines TRBV19 with TRBJ2-4, with 7 bases aligning to TRBD2. From a lookup of the germline V gene (reference sequence), CDR1 and CDR2 are LNHDA and SQIVND. Counted from cysteine to phenylalanine, this CDR3 has 14 amino acids. Kept here is only the CDR3 DNA, which spans 42 bases and is read in frame from base 1. Trimming takes 6 bases off V and 0 bases off J; junction bases not matched to a gene: 2.